Below, one T cell receptor (beta chain) is given with its context. The antigen remains unidentified. The record originates from a study of pediatric ulcerative colitis. Findings of the study overall: A couple of rectal clonotypes were found only in ulcerative colitis patients, all of them. Clonal expansions reduced rectal repertoire diversity in acute severe colitis.

Sequencing used immunoSEQ multiplex PCR; TCRdb keeps in-frame clones, though not all of them. The table has over 45,000 clones, about 79% seen once. Rectal tissue came from one to two pinch biopsies taken at colonoscopy. The germline CDR1 and CDR2 sequences are SNHLY and FYNNEI. CDR3 length equals 13 residues. Trimming left V 9 bases short and J 2 bases short, with 13 bases between. This TCR was recovered from a girl aged 5-17 years with moderate ulcerative colitis. The material sequenced was gut tissue. This chain links TRBV2 with TRBJ1-1, with D perhaps TRBD1 (6 bases). The CDR3 DNA follows: TGTGCCAGTAGGACAGAAAGAAACACTGAAGCTTTCTTT. Translated, it gives CASRTERNTEAFF.